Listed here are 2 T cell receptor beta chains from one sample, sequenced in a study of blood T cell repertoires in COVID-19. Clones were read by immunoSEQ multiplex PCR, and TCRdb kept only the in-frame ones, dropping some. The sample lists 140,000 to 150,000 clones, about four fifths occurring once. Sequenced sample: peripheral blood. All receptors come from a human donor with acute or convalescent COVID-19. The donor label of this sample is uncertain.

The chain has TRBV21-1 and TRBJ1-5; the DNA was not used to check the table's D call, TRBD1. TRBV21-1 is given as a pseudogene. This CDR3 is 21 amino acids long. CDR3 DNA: TGTGCCAGCAGCCCGATCTTTAGGGGGGGGACAGGGGTACGCAGCAATCAGCCCCAGCATTTT. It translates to CASSPIFRGGTGVRSNQPQHF.

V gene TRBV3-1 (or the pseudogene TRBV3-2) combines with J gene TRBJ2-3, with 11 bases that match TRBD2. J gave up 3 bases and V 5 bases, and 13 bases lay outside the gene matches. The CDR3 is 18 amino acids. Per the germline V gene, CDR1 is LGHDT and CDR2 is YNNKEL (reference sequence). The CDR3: CASSYGLAGHIGTDTQYF. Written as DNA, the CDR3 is TGTGCCAGCAGCTACGGACTAGCGGGTCATATTGGGACAGATACGCAGTATTTT.